The rows below give T cell receptor beta chains drawn from one sample of a study of T-cell memory formation after mild COVID-19. TCRdb itself ran the 5' RACE reads through MiXCR, one entry per CDR3 protein. Found here are 100,000 to 150,000 distinct CDR3 sequences, about a sixth of them singletons; the top ten hold roughly 5.2%. What was sequenced was PBMCs or a T cell subset sorted from them (not recorded which). The origin of the receptors is a man aged 18 to 29 who had mild COVID-19 (a few samples of this study predate the infection). Cell type and time point are not known. The CDR3 runs from the conserved cysteine through the conserved F or W. A D gene is named only where the DNA matches it firmly. Clone size is shown for a subset of rows, as once, few, many or a class of expanded clone.

j_call cdr3_length v_call d_call clone_size cdr3_nt cdr3_aa
TRBJ2-3 15 TRBV4-3 TRBD2 NA TGCGCCAGCAGCCAGCCCGCGGGGGGGACAGATACGCAGTATTTT CASSQPAGGTDTQYF
TRBJ2-3 14 TRBV20-1 NA few TGCAGTGCCGTGGACAAATCTAGCACAGATACGCAGTATTTT CSAVDKSSTDTQYF
TRBJ1-2 14 TRBV6-6 NA few TGTGCCAGCAGTTACTCTCTCAGGGACTATGGCTACACCTTC CASSYSLRDYGYTF
TRBJ1-2 14 TRBV7-2 TRBD1 NA TGTGCCAGCAGCCCGCGTTACGGGACAGGAGCCTACACCTTC CASSPRYGTGAYTF
TRBJ1-5 16 TRBV28 TRBD1 NA TGTGCCAGCAGCCACCGGACAGGGCTAAGCAATCAGCCCCAGCATTTT CASSHRTGLSNQPQHF
TRBJ1-2 12 TRBV12-3/TRBV12-4 NA few TGTGCCAGCAGTTTCGGACAGTTCGGCTACACCTTC CASSFGQFGYTF
TRBJ2-4 17 TRBV6-2/TRBV6-3 NA NA TGTGCCAGCAGTAATACCGGGACGTACGTAGCCAAAAACATTCAGTACTTC CASSNTGTYVAKNIQYF
TRBJ2-7 13 TRBV5-5 NA few TGTGCCAGCAGCTTCCCAGACTCCTACGAGCAGTACTTC CASSFPDSYEQYF
TRBJ1-2 16 TRBV5-5 TRBD1 few TGTGCCAGCAGCATCAGCCGGGACAGCGGATTCTATGGCTACACCTTC CASSISRDSGFYGYTF
TRBJ2-7 13 TRBV5-1 NA NA TGCGCCAGCAGCCCGGTGGAGACCTACGAGCAGTACTTC CASSPVETYEQYF
TRBJ2-2 13 TRBV29-1 NA few TGCAGCGGCACTCAGGGGGGTTCCGGGGAGCTGTTTTTT CSGTQGGSGELFF
TRBJ2-1 15 TRBV7-3 TRBD1 NA TGTGCCAGCAGCCCCGGGACAGGGGGCTACAATGAGCAGTTCTTC CASSPGTGGYNEQFF
TRBJ2-3 16 TRBV7-2 NA NA TGTGCCAGCGGGGAATTTACGGGGCCCCCCACAGATACGCAGTATTTT CASGEFTGPPTDTQYF
TRBJ1-6 15 TRBV18 TRBD1 NA TGTGCCAGCTCACCAATGGGACAGAGAAATTCACCCCTCCACTTT CASSPMGQRNSPLHF
TRBJ2-2 13 TRBV7-7 NA NA TGTGCTAGCAGGGGATTCAACACCGGGGAGCTGTTTTTT CASRGFNTGELFF
TRBJ1-6 13 TRBV5-1 NA NA TGCGCCAGCAGCAACTCCCCGGAGTCACCCCTCCACTTT CASSNSPESPLHF
TRBJ2-7 13 TRBV5-1 NA few TGCGCCAGCCGCCCAGGGACCCGCTACGAGCAGTACTTC CASRPGTRYEQYF
TRBJ2-1 12 TRBV11-3 TRBD1 few TGTGCCAGCAGCCAGGTGGGGACAGGTCAGTTCTTC CASSQVGTGQFF
TRBJ1-2 14 TRBV12-3/TRBV12-4 NA few TGTGCCAGCACCTTGATCGGGGGCGACTATGGCTACACCTTC CASTLIGGDYGYTF
TRBJ1-2 12 TRBV16 NA few TGTGCCAGCAGCCAATCGTCAGGACGCTACACCTTC CASSQSSGRYTF
TRBJ1-2 14 TRBV11-2 NA few TGTGCCAGCAGCATCCCCGGGGCCCCCTATGGCTACACCTTC CASSIPGAPYGYTF
TRBJ2-7 9 TRBV27 NA NA TGTGCCAACCGACGCGAGCAGTACTTC CANRREQYF
TRBJ2-5 15 TRBV12-3/TRBV12-4 TRBD2 NA TGTGCCAGCAGGCCTAGCGGGGGGGCCAGGGAGACCCAGTACTTC CASRPSGGARETQYF
TRBJ2-1 15 TRBV20-1 TRBD2 NA TGCAGTGCATGCCTAGCGGGGGGCTCCTACAATGAGCAGTTCTTC CSACLAGGSYNEQFF
TRBJ2-7 15 TRBV6-5 NA few TGTGCCAGCAGCCTGGACTCCTCCATGGGTTACGAGCAGTACTTC CASSLDSSMGYEQYF
TRBJ2-7 11 TRBV7-2 NA NA TGTGCCAGCAGCTGGAGCAGCATCACGAACTTC CASSWSSITNF
TRBJ2-3 15 TRBV11-2 NA NA TGTGCCAGCAGCTCGTGGACCATAGCTGGAGATACGCAGTATTTT CASSSWTIAGDTQYF
TRBJ2-1 19 TRBV12-3/TRBV12-4 TRBD2 NA TGTGCCAGCAGTCTCCTTTCGGGACTAGCGGGGGCCCGCTACAATGAGCAGTTCTTC CASSLLSGLAGARYNEQFF
TRBJ1-2 12 TRBV6-5 TRBD1 NA TGTGCCAGCAGCCGACAGGGAAATGGCTACACCTTC CASSRQGNGYTF
TRBJ2-3 13 TRBV7-9 NA many TGTGCCAGCAGCTTATGGGGTTCAGATACGCAGTATTTT CASSLWGSDTQYF
TRBJ2-5 16 TRBV18 TRBD1 NA TGTGCCAGCTCACCGTCGACAGGGCGACCGGGGGAGACCCAGTACTTC CASSPSTGRPGETQYF
TRBJ1-2 15 TRBV12-3/TRBV12-4 NA few TGTGCCAGCACCCCCTTGGGGGGGATTAACTATGGCTACACCTTC CASTPLGGINYGYTF
TRBJ2-3 12 TRBV25-1 NA NA TGTGCCAGCATACAGGGCACAGATACGCAGTATTTT CASIQGTDTQYF
TRBJ1-5 14 TRBV29-1 NA NA TGCAGCGTAGCGCTGGGTGGGAGGGATCAGCCCCAGCATTTT CSVALGGRDQPQHF
TRBJ2-6 15 TRBV5-1 NA NA TGCGCCAGCACCGCAGGGCCCTCTGGGGCCAACGTCCTGACTTTC CASTAGPSGANVLTF
TRBJ1-4 17 TRBV4-2 NA few TGTGCCAGCAGCCAAGATATAGTACCGAAGGCTAATGAAAAACTGTTTTTT CASSQDIVPKANEKLFF
TRBJ2-1 14 TRBV7-8 NA few TGTGCCAGCAGCTTAGCGCCCGGCAACAATGAGCAGTTCTTC CASSLAPGNNEQFF
TRBJ2-3 13 TRBV7-2 NA few TGTGCCAGCCTGCGGGTTGGGACAGATACGCAGTATTTT CASLRVGTDTQYF
TRBJ2-3 15 TRBV7-9 NA few TGTGCCAGCACCCCACGTGCCGGACCCACAGATACGCAGTATTTT CASTPRAGPTDTQYF
TRBJ1-2 13 TRBV2 TRBD1 NA TGTGCCAGCAAGTGGGGACAGGGCGATGGCTACACCTTC CASKWGQGDGYTF
TRBJ1-3 14 TRBV2 NA few TGTGCCAGCAGTGCCAGGGGTTCTGGAAACACCATATATTTT CASSARGSGNTIYF
TRBJ1-1 13 TRBV6-2/TRBV6-3 NA NA TGTGCCAGCAGTTACAGGAAGAACACTGAAGCTTTCTTT CASSYRKNTEAFF
TRBJ2-3 17 TRBV5-6 TRBD2 few TGTGCCAGCAGACCGGGACTAGCGGGGGGTAGCACAGATACGCAGTATTTT CASRPGLAGGSTDTQYF
TRBJ2-3 15 TRBV6-1 TRBD1 few TGTGCCAGCAGTGACCGAGACAGGGGGACAAATACGCAGTATTTT CASSDRDRGTNTQYF
TRBJ2-5 13 TRBV12-3/TRBV12-4 NA many TGTGCCAGCAGTTTTTGGGGCGGGGAGACCCAGTACTTC CASSFWGGETQYF
TRBJ2-5 14 TRBV5-1 TRBD1 NA TGCGCCAGCAGCTTGTCGGACAGGGGAGGGACCCAGTACTTC CASSLSDRGGTQYF
TRBJ2-7 13 TRBV5-8 NA few TGTGCCAGCAGCTCACAAGGGATTGGCGAGCAGTACTTC CASSSQGIGEQYF
TRBJ2-7 15 TRBV4-3 NA NA TGCGCCAGCAGCCTCCATGGGCAGGGAGGCTACGAGCAGTACTTC CASSLHGQGGYEQYF
TRBJ1-2 14 TRBV19 NA few TGTGCCAGTAGTATCAAGGGAGCTAACTATGGCTACACCTTC CASSIKGANYGYTF
TRBJ2-3 13 TRBV2 NA few TGTGCCAGCAGTGGGACGGACACAGATACGCAGTATTTT CASSGTDTDTQYF
TRBJ1-1 15 TRBV10-3 NA many TGTGCCATCAGTGAGTCGATTCGGGAGGGGCCTGAAGCTTTCTTT CAISESIREGPEAFF
TRBJ2-3 13 TRBV7-2 NA many TGTGCCAGCAGCTCGCGAGGAGCAGATACGCAGTATTTT CASSSRGADTQYF
TRBJ1-3 12 TRBV30 NA NA TGTGCCTGGACAGGCCCTGGAAACACCATATATTTT CAWTGPGNTIYF
TRBJ2-3 15 TRBV7-2 TRBD1 NA TGTGCCAGCAGCTCACAGGGGGGAGTCACAGATACGCAGTATTTT CASSSQGGVTDTQYF
TRBJ2-1 13 TRBV20-1 NA many TGCAGTGTACCACCTCTCTCCTACAATGAGCAGTTCTTC CSVPPLSYNEQFF
TRBJ1-2 13 TRBV20-1 NA few NA CSAPRDFGAGYTF
TRBJ2-2 17 TRBV7-9 TRBD1 NA TGTGCCAGCAGCTTAGCGCGACCGGACAGGGGCCCCGGGGAGCTGTTTTTT CASSLARPDRGPGELFF